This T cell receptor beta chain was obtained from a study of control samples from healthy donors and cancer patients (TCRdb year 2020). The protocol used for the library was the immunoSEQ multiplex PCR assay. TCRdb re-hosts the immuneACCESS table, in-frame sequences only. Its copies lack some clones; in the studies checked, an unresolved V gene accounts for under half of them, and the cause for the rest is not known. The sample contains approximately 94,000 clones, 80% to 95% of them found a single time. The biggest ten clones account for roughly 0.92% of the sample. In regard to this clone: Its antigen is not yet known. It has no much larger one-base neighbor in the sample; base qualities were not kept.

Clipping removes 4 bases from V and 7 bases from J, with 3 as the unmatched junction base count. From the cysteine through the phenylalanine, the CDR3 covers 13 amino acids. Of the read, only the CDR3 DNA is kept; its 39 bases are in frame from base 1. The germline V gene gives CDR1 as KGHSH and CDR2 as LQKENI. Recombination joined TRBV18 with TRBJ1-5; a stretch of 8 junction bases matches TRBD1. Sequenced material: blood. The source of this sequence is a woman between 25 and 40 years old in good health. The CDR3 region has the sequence CASSQTGAQPQHF. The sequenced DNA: TGTGCCAGCTCACAGACAGGGGCCCAGCCCCAGCATTTT.